These T cell receptor beta chains were read from a single sample in a study of Graves' ophthalmopathy and Graves' hyperthyroidism. MiXCR was run by TCRdb on the multiplex PCR reads, yielding one entry per CDR3 protein. The sample comprises fewer than 400,000 distinct CDR3 sequences, 15% to 20% of which are singletons, and roughly 1.5% rests with the top ten. The sequenced sample consisted of peripheral blood. Receptor source: a woman aged 18-29 years with Graves' ophthalmopathy. CDR3s include the opening cysteine and the closing phenylalanine or tryptophan. A D gene is named only where the DNA matches it firmly. Size values are once, few and many counts, or a class for expanded clones, and some rows have none.

V	D	J	size	DNA	CDR3
TRBV6-2/TRBV6-3	.	TRBJ2-5	many	TGTGCCAGCAGTCGTACGGGGCGGCGGGGCCCCCAGTACTTC	CASSRTGRRGPQYF
TRBV11-3	TRBD1	TRBJ2-2	many	TGTGCCAGCAGCTTAGGGACCGGGACAGGGGGAAGACGGAACACCGGGGAGCTGTTTTTT	CASSLGTGTGGRRNTGELFF
TRBV30	.	TRBJ1-1	.	TGTGCCCGAAAACGCGCCCGACGGAACACTGAAGCTTTCTTT	CARKRARRNTEAFF
TRBV28	.	TRBJ2-7	many	TGTGCCAGCAGTTTCCCAGCCTACGAGCAGTACTTC	CASSFPAYEQYF
TRBV6-5	.	TRBJ2-7	many	TGTGCCAGTCTAGGGGCCTACGAGCAGTACTTC	CASLGAYEQYF
TRBV19	.	TRBJ2-7	many	TGTGCCAGTAGTATGGAGACAGGAAGGTACGAGCAGTACTTC	CASSMETGRYEQYF
TRBV27	.	TRBJ1-2	.	TGTGCCAGCAGTTTATCTGGTCGGCAGCGTATAGCAACCTTC	CASSLSGRQRIATF
TRBV18	.	TRBJ1-6	many	TGTGCCAGCTCACAGAGTCTGGATTCACCCCTCCACTTT	CASSQSLDSPLHF
TRBV29-1	.	TRBJ2-7	many	TGCAGCGTTGAAGGGGGCCACTCAACGGGGGAGCAGTACTTC	CSVEGGHSTGEQYF
TRBV6-4	TRBD2	TRBJ2-7	many	TGTGCCACCCCAGGACTAGCGGGAGGGAGGAGCTCCTACGAGCAGTACTTC	CATPGLAGGRSSYEQYF
TRBV6-1	.	TRBJ1-1	.	TGTGCCATCAGCACCGGACAGTCGCGGGCTTTCTTT	CAISTGQSRAFF
TRBV7-9	TRBD1	TRBJ1-1	many	TGTGCCACCTCCCCCCCCCTGACAGGGGCTGGGAACACTGAAGCTTTCTTT	CATSPPLTGAGNTEAFF
TRBV29-1	.	TRBJ1-1	many	TGCAGCGTTGAGTGGGCTTCTGAAGCTTTCTTT	CSVEWASEAFF
TRBV7-8	.	TRBJ1-2	.	TGTGCCAGCAGGAAGACCCCACGCGGAGCGACGGGCTATGGCTACACCTTC	CASRKTPRGATGYGYTF
TRBV7-2	.	TRBJ1-2	many	TGTGCCAGCAGCCAATACACTGATGGCTACACCTTC	CASSQYTDGYTF
TRBV6-5	.	TRBJ2-4	many	TGTGCCAGCAGAGACTCATCGACAGAAAACATTCAGTACTTC	CASRDSSTENIQYF
TRBV5-1	TRBD1	TRBJ2-7	many	TGCGCCAGCAGCTTGGATGACAGGGGGAGGCAGTACTTC	CASSLDDRGRQYF
TRBV12-3/TRBV12-4	.	TRBJ2-2	.	TGTGCCAGCAGTCCTCGACGGACGAACACCGGGGAGCTGTTTTTT	CASSPRRTNTGELFF